One sample yielded the 17 T cell receptor beta chains listed below, sequenced in a study of identifying expanded T cells in peripheral blood. Method: immunoSEQ multiplex PCR; TCRdb's copy keeps in-frame clones and lacks some. The sample includes approximately 110,000 clones, approximately 90% of them seen just once. The material sequenced was blood. These receptors were taken from a person between 18 and 69 years old in good health.

The rearrangement links TRBV5-4 to TRBJ2-5; TRBD1 matches 11 bases. Trimming took 4 bases from V and 5 from J; bases not matched to a gene: 13. This CDR3 is built from 17 residues. CDR1 SGHNT and CDR2 YYREEE come from the germline V gene (reference sequence). This chain's CDR3 is CASSPALRTGGRETQYF. The DNA for the CDR3 is TGTGCCAGCAGCCCGGCCCTCCGGACAGGGGGCAGGGAGACCCAGTACTTC.

Comment on this clone: Other DNA sequences of this sample code for an identical CDR3. This chain links TRBV18 with TRBJ2-5; D is undetermined. This CDR3 contains 11 residues. V was pared by 3 bases and J by 2 bases, with 1 base between. In germline, CDR1 is KGHSH, CDR2 LQKENI. DNA of the CDR3: TGTGCCAGCTCACCTCAAGAGACCCAGTACTTC. It encodes CASSPQETQYF.

This clone was found once. The DNA for the CDR3 is TGCGCCAGCAGGGAATACAATGAGCAGTTCTTC. It encodes CASREYNEQFF. V is TRBV4-3 and J is TRBJ2-1; D not resolved. Per the germline V gene, CDR1 is LGHNA and CDR2 is YSLEER. CDR3 length: 11 residues. V lost 6 bases and J lost 4, with 4 bases in between.

The chain links TRBV6-5 to TRBJ1-2; a weak D match, TRBD1 (6 bases). CDR1 and CDR2 (germline): MNHEY, SVGAGI. The CDR3 covers 13 residues. The V gene lost 1 base and the J gene lost 6 bases, with 9 bases spanning the gap. The CDR3 spells CASSYLAGDGYTF. Written as DNA, the CDR3 is TGTGCCAGCAGTTACTTAGCAGGGGATGGCTACACCTTC.

The rearrangement links TRBV15 to TRBJ2-7; 7 bases fit TRBD1. V lost 0 bases, J lost 4 bases, and 6 bases stayed unmatched. CDR1 is LNHNV and CDR2 is YYDKDF in the germline V gene (reference sequence). The CDR3 sequence is 15 residues long. For the CDR3, the DNA is TGTGCCACCAGCAGAGAGGGCAGGGGGATGTACGAGCAGTACTTC. It is translated as CATSREGRGMYEQYF.

The gene calls are TRBV6-5 and TRBJ1-5; 9 nucleotides line up with TRBD1. This CDR3 spans 14 amino acids. Unmatched junction bases numbered 2, after V lost 4 bases and J lost 4 bases. The germline V gene encodes CDR1 MNHEY and CDR2 SVGAGI. CDR3 coding DNA: TGTGCCAGCAGTTCCGGGACAGGGAATCAGCCCCAGCATTTT. Residues: CASSSGTGNQPQHF.

V gene TRBV2 combines with J gene TRBJ1-1; D is undetermined. Germline CDR1 SNHLY, CDR2 FYNNEI. The CDR3 totals 13 residues. V lost 7 bases and J lost 7, with 16 bases in between. The CDR3 nucleotides read TGTGCCAGCATGGGCGCCGGGTTGGTTGAAGCTTTCTTT. This encodes CASMGAGLVEAFF.

The CDR3 loop reads CASSQEREQFF. The CDR3 DNA is TGTGCCAGCAGCCAAGAAAGGGAGCAGTTCTTC. The chain joins TRBV4-2 to TRBJ2-1; D ambiguous. Germline V gives CDR1 LGHNA, CDR2 YNFKEQ. V lost 0 bases, J lost 10 bases, and 4 bases lay in between. CDR3 length: 11 amino acids.

The CDR3 loop reads CASSEAILGYTF. CDR3 bases: TGTGCCAGCAGTGAAGCTATCCTCGGCTACACCTTC. The V call is TRBV2, the J call TRBJ1-2; no clear D gene. Germline assignment: CDR1 SNHLY and CDR2 FYNNEI. This CDR3 spans 12 amino acids. Trimming took 0 bases from V and 8 from J, leaving 7 bases between them.

This rearrangement joins TRBV10-2 to TRBJ1-5; 7 bases are a match to TRBD1. Germline CDR1 reads WSHSY; CDR2 reads SAAADI. J gave up 6 bases and V 0 bases, and 5 bases lay outside the gene matches. The CDR3 has 15 amino acids. The CDR3 coding sequence is TGCGCCAGCAGTGAGTCCTACAGGGGAGGTCAGCCCCAGCATTTT. Amino acid sequence: CASSESYRGGQPQHF.

This chain uses TRBV10-3 with TRBJ1-2, with D unresolved. Germline V gene data show CDR1 as ENHRY and CDR2 as SYGVKD. This CDR3 is 13 amino acids long. V shed 8 bases and J shed 6 bases, with 16 bases lying between them. The CDR3 DNA reads TGTGCCATCCGGACCCTGTTCAAGGATGGCTACACCTTC. As protein: CAIRTLFKDGYTF.

J is TRBJ1-5 and V is TRBV27; 7 bases match TRBD1. J was trimmed by 7 bases and V by 6 bases; bases with no gene match: 6. Germline CDR1 and CDR2: MNHEY and SMNVEV (reference sequence). The CDR3 consists of 13 residues. The CDR3 nucleotides are TGTGCCAGCAGCACCGGGACAGCACAGCCCCAGCATTTT. It codes for CASSTGTAQPQHF.

The chain links TRBV7-2 to TRBJ2-7; D unclear. The CDR3 is 11 amino acids. V lost 6 bases, J lost 5 bases, and 8 bases lay in between. The germline gives CDR1 SGHTA, CDR2 FQGNSA. This CDR3 is CASRRENEQYF. The CDR3 DNA follows: TGTGCCAGCAGGAGAGAAAACGAGCAGTACTTC.

The rearrangement links TRBV5-4 to TRBJ2-7, with D maybe TRBD1 (6 bases). Trimming removed 4 bases at V and 4 bases at J, with 18 bases between. The CDR3 has 15 residues. Germline V gene sequence: CDR1 SGHNT, CDR2 YYREEE (reference sequence). CDR3 residues: CASSISSDRAYEQYF. CDR3 DNA: TGTGCCAGCAGCATATCATCGGACAGAGCTTACGAGCAGTACTTC.

V is TRBV5-1 and J is TRBJ2-3; D remains unclear. The V gene lost 0 bases and the J gene lost 6 bases, with 8 bases spanning the gap. The CDR3 covers 13 residues. Germline CDR1 is SGHRS and CDR2 is YFSETQ. CDR3 DNA: TGCGCCAGCAGCTTGGCCGTTTGGGATACGCAGTATTTT. It specifies CASSLAVWDTQYF.

Within the sample, this clone is medium-sized. The chain has TRBV28 and TRBJ2-7; the D gene could be TRBD1 or TRBD2 (5 bases each). V was trimmed by 7 bases and J by 1 base, leaving 17 bases between them. The germline CDR1 and CDR2 sequences are MDHEN and SYDVKM. CDR3 length: 15 amino acids. The CDR3 sequence is CASTPGTARSYEQYF. The CDR3 DNA reads TGTGCCAGCACCCCCGGGACGGCTCGATCCTACGAGCAGTACTTC.

This sequence joins TRBV4-1 and TRBJ2-5; TRBD2 agrees at 11 bases. Per germline, CDR1 MGHRA and CDR2 YSYEKL. This CDR3 has 16 residues. V dropped 2 bases and J dropped 3; count of bases not matched to a gene: 5. The CDR3 DNA sequence: TGCGCCAGCAGCCAACGATTTAGCGGGGGGGAAGAGACCCAGTACTTC. Protein sequence: CASSQRFSGGEETQYF.